These 20 T cell receptor beta chains were all obtained from the same sample, sequenced in a study of blood T cell repertoires in COVID-19 (dated by TCRdb to about 2020). The library was built by means of the immunoSEQ multiplex PCR assay. TCRdb mirrors the immuneACCESS table, restricted to in-frame sequences. Some clones are absent from its copies; in checked studies, under half trace to an unresolved V gene, and the reason for the others is unknown. This sample holds 150,000 or so clones; around 85% were observed only once. The ten largest clones add up to 0.63% of the sample. The sequenced sample was peripheral blood. These TCRs come from a man in his 60s with COVID-19, enrolled during active disease.

This rearrangement joins TRBV19 to TRBJ1-5; D is perhaps TRBD1 (6 bases). Germline-derived CDR1 and CDR2 are LNHDA and SQIVND (reference sequence). Trimming left V 3 bases short and J 3 bases short, with 9 bases between. This CDR3 spans 14 amino acids. CDR3 sequence: CASSITGINQPQHF. In nucleotides, the CDR3 is TGTGCCAGTAGTATTACAGGGATCAATCAGCCCCAGCATTTT.

The rearrangement links TRBV6-2 or TRBV6-3 to TRBJ1-1; tentatively, D is TRBD1 (5 bases). CDR3 length equals 17 residues. CDR1 is MNHEY, CDR2 SVGEGT, per germline. Trimming left V 2 bases short and J 0 bases short, with 16 bases between. The CDR3 spells CASSYNQKTVMNTEAFF. The CDR3, as DNA: TGTGCCAGCAGTTACAATCAAAAGACAGTTATGAACACTGAAGCTTTCTTT.

The chain combines TRBV5-1 with TRBJ2-7; 9 positions agree with TRBD2. Germline-derived CDR1 and CDR2 are SGHRS and YFSETQ. The V and J ends lost 2 bases and 0 bases, in that order; junction bases with no gene match: 12. The CDR3 sequence is 18 residues long. This CDR3 reads CASSFGSSGTRSSYEQYF. The CDR3 nucleotides are TGCGCCAGCAGCTTTGGTTCTAGCGGGACTAGGAGCTCCTACGAGCAGTACTTC.

This chain links TRBV14 with TRBJ1-3; D not resolved. The ends were cut back, 4 bases at V and 1 base at J, with 11 bases in the middle. The CDR3 has 15 amino acids. CDR1 is SGHDN, CDR2 FVKESK, per germline. CDR3 residues: CASSLGGKSGNTIYF. Here the CDR3 DNA reads TGTGCCAGCAGCCTAGGAGGGAAATCTGGAAACACCATATATTTT.

The chain combines TRBV6-6 with TRBJ2-7; TRBD1 is a possible D gene (6 bases). Germline values: CDR1 MNHNY, CDR2 SVGAGI (reference sequence). This CDR3 spans 14 amino acids. V was pared by 6 bases and J by 2 bases, with 14 bases between. CDR3: CASRGLTGPYEQYF. The CDR3 bases are TGTGCCAGCAGGGGTTTGACAGGTCCCTACGAGCAGTACTTC.

The chain joins TRBV5-5 to TRBJ1-5; 9 bases are shared with TRBD1. The V gene's germline CDR1 is SGHKS and CDR2 YYEKEE (reference sequence). J was trimmed by 5 bases and V by 2 bases; bases with no gene match: 5. The CDR3 is 15 residues long. As DNA, the CDR3 is TGTGCCAGCAGCTTTACAGGGGGCCTAGATCAGCCCCAGCATTTT. This translates into CASSFTGGLDQPQHF.

This clone appeared once. The chain employs TRBV19 and TRBJ1-5, with unresolved D. The CDR3 covers 15 residues. Deletions cut 7 bases from V and 0 bases from J, with 13 bases between. CDR1 is LNHDA, CDR2 SQIVND, per germline (reference sequence). CDR3 loop: CASIVGGNSNQPQHF. CDR3 coding DNA: TGTGCCAGTATAGTGGGCGGGAATAGCAATCAGCCCCAGCATTTT.

The chain combines TRBV9 with TRBJ2-2; TRBD1 matches 9 bases. After removal of 0 bases from V and 4 bases from J, the junction contained 1 base not matched to a gene. Looked up from germline, CDR1 is SGDLS and CDR2 is YYNGEE. The CDR3 has 15 residues. The CDR3 sequence is CASSVGTGATGELFF. CDR3 DNA: TGTGCCAGCAGCGTAGGGACAGGGGCCACCGGGGAGCTGTTTTTT.

V is TRBV7-2 and J is TRBJ1-4; D not resolved. The CDR3 runs 15 residues. The V and J ends lost 1 base and 0 bases respectively, with 6 bases between them. Per the germline V gene, CDR1 is SGHTA and CDR2 is FQGNSA. This CDR3 is CASSLVRSTNEKLFF. DNA of the CDR3: TGTGCCAGCAGCTTAGTCCGTTCAACTAATGAAAAACTGTTTTTT. Full variable domain (rest looked up from reference TRBV7-2 and TRBJ1-4): GAGVSQSPSNKVTEKGKDVELRCDPISGHTALYWYRQSLGQGLEFLIYFQGNSAPDKSGLPSDRFSAERTGGSVSTLTIQRTQQEDSAVYLCASSLVRSTNEKLFFGSGTQLSVL.

The chain joins TRBV28 to TRBJ2-7; TRBD1 aligns across 7 bases. CDR1 and CDR2 from the germline V gene are MDHEN and SYDVKM. CDR3 length: 13 amino acids. V lost 6 bases and J lost 2; bases outside the gene matches: 4. The CDR3 nucleotides are TGTGCCAGCAGGAGGGACAGCACCTACGAGCAGTACTTC. This sequence encodes CASRRDSTYEQYF.

V usage is TRBV27 and J usage is TRBJ2-1; 7 positions agree with TRBD1. The CDR3 contains 16 residues. The trim removed 8 bases at V and 5 bases at J, leaving 15 bases unmatched. Looked up from germline, CDR1 is MNHEY and CDR2 is SMNVEV (reference sequence). The CDR3 region is CASHFRGTDRDNEQFF. The DNA for the CDR3 is TGTGCCAGCCACTTTAGGGGGACAGATAGGGACAATGAGCAGTTCTTC.

The rearrangement links TRBV3-1 (or the pseudogene TRBV3-2) to TRBJ2-1; 7 nucleotides align to TRBD2. The CDR3 is 16 residues long. CDR1 is LGHDT, CDR2 YNNKEL, per germline (reference sequence). After removal of 1 base from V and 7 bases from J, the junction contained 10 bases not matched to a gene. The CDR3 region is CASSQGLSGIANEQFF. As DNA, the CDR3 is TGTGCCAGCAGCCAAGGCTTGAGCGGGATAGCTAATGAGCAGTTCTTC.

V gene TRBV9 combines with J gene TRBJ1-1, with 8 bases fitting TRBD1. This CDR3 is built from 14 residues. The junction had 8 bases not matched to a gene; V was cut back by 4 bases and J by 6 bases. Looked up from germline, CDR1 is SGDLS and CDR2 is YYNGEE. CDR3 in DNA: TGTGCCAGCAGCCAGTCGGACAGGGCGGCTGAAGCTTTCTTT. It specifies CASSQSDRAAEAFF.

The chain combines TRBV21-1 with TRBJ1-1; the table's D call of TRBD1 was not tested on the DNA. TRBV21-1 corresponds to a pseudogene. The CDR3 length is 16 residues. CDR3 bases: TGTGCCAGCAGCAGGGGACAGGGTGAGGCGGGAGCTGAAGCTTTCTTT. Encoded protein: CASSRGQGEAGAEAFF.

The rearrangement joins TRBV18 to TRBJ2-3; 11 bases map to TRBD2. The CDR3 is made up of 18 amino acids. Germline V gene lookup returns CDR1 KGHSH and CDR2 LQKENI. The J segment lost 0 bases and the V segment lost 5 bases, leaving 10 bases of the junction unmatched. The CDR3, as DNA: TGTGCCAGCTCATCTTCACCAACTAGCGGGGGAAGCACAGATACGCAGTATTTT. This gives the protein CASSSSPTSGGSTDTQYF. Complete variable domain (other parts from reference TRBV18 and TRBJ2-3): NAGVMQNPRHLVRRRGQEARLRCSPMKGHSHVYWYRQLPEEGLKFMVYLQKENIIDESGMPKERFSAEFPKEGPSILRIQQVVRGDSAAYFCASSSSPTSGGSTDTQYFGPGTRLTVL.

V gene TRBV2 combines with J gene TRBJ1-5; TRBD1 matches at 7 bases. In germline, CDR1 is SNHLY, CDR2 FYNNEI. V lost 7 bases to trimming and J lost 6 bases; unmatched junction nucleotides: 9. The CDR3 spans 14 residues. This CDR3 is CASNGRTGSQPQHF. CDR3 nucleotide sequence: TGTGCCAGCAATGGAAGGACAGGAAGTCAGCCCCAGCATTTT.

This chain joins TRBV6-5 and TRBJ1-5; D remains ambiguous. V was trimmed by 0 bases and J by 0 bases, leaving 6 bases between them. Germline CDR1 reads MNHEY; CDR2 reads SVGAGI. The CDR3 length is 15 residues. In DNA, the CDR3 is TGTGCCAGCAGTTACTCGAGACTTAGCAATCAGCCCCAGCATTTT. It codes for CASSYSRLSNQPQHF.

V is TRBV3-1 (or the pseudogene TRBV3-2) and J is TRBJ2-5, with TRBD1 matching 10 bases. Germline V gene sequence: CDR1 LGHDT, CDR2 YNNKEL (reference sequence). V lost 4 bases and J lost 7; bases outside the gene matches: 12. This CDR3 spans 16 amino acids. CDR3 in amino acids: CASSPRGQGVEGTQYF. In nucleotides, the CDR3 is TGTGCCAGCAGCCCCCGCGGACAGGGGGTGGAAGGGACCCAGTACTTC.

The genes are TRBV6-2 or TRBV6-3 and TRBJ1-6; D is uncertain. The CDR3 extends over 15 amino acids. Trimming shortened V by 2 bases and J by 8 bases, and 13 bases separated the two germline ends. CDR1 is MNHEY, CDR2 SVGEGT, per germline. The CDR3 DNA sequence: TGTGCCAGCAGTTACGTGCGGGTCGTAGATTCACCCCTCCACTTT. The encoded protein is CASSYVRVVDSPLHF.

The V gene is TRBV12-3 or TRBV12-4, the J gene TRBJ2-1, with D unclear. The CDR3 sequence is 12 residues long. Trimming took 5 bases from V and 15 from J, leaving 17 bases between them. The CDR3 loop is CASSVDSVVLFF. CDR3 in DNA: TGTGCCAGCAGTGTTGACTCGGTGGTGCTGTTCTTC.